This T cell receptor (beta chain) was sequenced during a study of high-grade serous ovarian cancer treatment subgroups. Study results and limitations: CDR1 and CDR2 were left unanalyzed; analyses focused on CDR3.

Tumor samples were taken before definitive surgery or chemotherapy. Sequenced by immunoSEQ multiplex PCR; TCRdb stores in-frame clones only, minus some. The table lists 10,000 or so clones, approximately 91% of them singletons. For this clone: Its specificity is unknown.

V shed 5 bases, J shed 7 bases, and the junction held 14 bases outside the gene matches. The CDR3 extends over 19 amino acids. Germline CDR1 SEHNR, CDR2 FQNEAQ (reference sequence). This receptor was obtained from a human donor with high-grade serous ovarian cancer. The source material was tumor tissue. J is TRBJ2-1 and V is TRBV7-9, with 16 nucleotides matching TRBD2. The CDR3 region has the DNA TGTGCCAGCAGCCCAAACCCCCTGGGACTAGCGGGAGGGCGGAATGAGCAGTTCTTC. This encodes CASSPNPLGLAGGRNEQFF.